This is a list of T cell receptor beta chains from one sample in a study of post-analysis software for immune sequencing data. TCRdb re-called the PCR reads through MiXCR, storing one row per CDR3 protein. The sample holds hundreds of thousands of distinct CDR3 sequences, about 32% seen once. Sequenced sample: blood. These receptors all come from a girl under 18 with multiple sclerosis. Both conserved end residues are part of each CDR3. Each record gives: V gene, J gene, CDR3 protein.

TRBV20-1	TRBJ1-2	CSARDLGRGYGYTF
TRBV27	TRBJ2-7	CASSYGRSYEQYF
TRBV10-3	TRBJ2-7	CAISGVRGSYEQYF
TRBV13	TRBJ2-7	CASSFRDNYEQYF
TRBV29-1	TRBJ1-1	CSVEIAGEAFF
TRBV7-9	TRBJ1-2	CASSLERQNNYGYTF
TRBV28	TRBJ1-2	CASSLIRDRGTRDYGYTF
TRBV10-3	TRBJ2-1	CAISEPRDRFEQFF
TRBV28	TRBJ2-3	CASIGTGISDTQYF
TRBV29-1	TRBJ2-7	CSVGVWQGRSYEQYF
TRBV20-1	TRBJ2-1	CSARRAAEQFF
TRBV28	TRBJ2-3	CASSAVSTDTQYF
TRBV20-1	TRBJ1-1	CRAGVNTEAFF